This T cell receptor (beta chain) was obtained from a study of Ad26.COV2.S vaccination and SARS-CoV-2 variants. V was clipped by 0 bases and J by 0 bases; unmatched bases: 7. This CDR3 spans 18 amino acids. Germline CDR1 and CDR2: SGHRS and YFSETQ. TCRdb's copy holds only in-frame clones and misses some; the assay was immunoSEQ multiplex PCR. The sample yields roughly 180,000 clones, around 85% seen once. This receptor was taken from a human donor who had recovered from COVID-19. V and J are TRBV5-1 and TRBJ2-1; 9 nucleotides match TRBD2. The sequences come from peripheral blood, collected after recovery from COVID-19. The CDR3 DNA sequence: TGCGCCAGCAGCTTGGTTTCTAGCGGGGCAAGCTCCTACAATGAGCAGTTCTTC. Amino acids: CASSLVSSGASSYNEQFF.